Listed here are 30 T cell receptor beta chains from one sample, sequenced in a study of regulatory T cells in long-lasting Graves disease. Both iRepertoire HTBI primers and Arm-PCR of CDR3 regions were used to build the TCR beta libraries. Each CDR3 protein gets one entry after TCRdb re-called the multiplex PCR reads with MiXCR. The data contain 300,000 to 400,000 distinct CDR3 sequences, around 20% of them singletons. Indicated time point: persistent/refractory GD, antithyroid drugs over 5 years with positive TRAb. PBMCs were the source of the RNA used for TCR sequencing. Sequencing used peripheral blood mononuclear cells (PBMCs), obtained when the disease was refractory, from a patient treated with antithyroid drugs. These receptors all stem from a female donor with Graves disease.

In this sample, this clonotype turned up many times. V gene TRBV12-3 or TRBV12-4 combines with J gene TRBJ1-6, with D hard to call. The CDR3 totals 15 residues. V dropped 5 bases and J dropped 0 bases, with 8 bases sitting between them. As DNA, the CDR3 is TGTGCCAGCAGTCCCCAGCGCTCCTATAATTCACCCCTCCACTTT. This encodes CASSPQRSYNSPLHF.

This clonotype was observed at least ten times. CDR3 loop: CASSHGQGGVGNSPLHF. As DNA, the CDR3 is TGTGCCAGCAGTCACGGACAGGGAGGTGTCGGTAATTCACCCCTCCACTTT. The V gene is TRBV6-1, the J gene TRBJ1-6; TRBD1 matches at 8 bases. V was clipped by 5 bases and J by 6 bases; unmatched bases: 12. This CDR3 region has 17 residues. CDR1 and CDR2 from the germline V gene are MNHNS and SASEGT.

This clonotype has at least ten counts. The V gene is TRBV20-1, the J gene TRBJ2-5; 8 bases match TRBD1. With 7 bases clipped from V and 5 bases from J, the junction kept 9 bases outside the gene matches. The CDR3 contains 13 residues. The V gene's germline CDR1 is DFQATT and CDR2 SNEGSKA (reference sequence). The DNA of the CDR3 is TGCAGTGGCCAACAGGGGGGAAGGGAGACCCAGTACTTC. Amino acids: CSGQQGGRETQYF.

This sequence joins TRBV30 and TRBJ2-1; 10 bases agree with TRBD2. This CDR3 contains 15 residues. Trimming at V came to 0 bases and at J to 7 bases, leaving 6 bases not matched to a gene. Germline loops: CDR1 GTSNPN, CDR2 SVGIG (reference sequence). As DNA, the CDR3 is TGTGCCTGGAGTGTAGGGCTAGCGGGGGTGAATGAGCAGTTCTTC. This encodes CAWSVGLAGVNEQFF.

This clonotype was found once. J is TRBJ2-1 and V is TRBV11-3, with D possibly being TRBD2 (7 bases). Trimming shortened V by 1 base and J by 8 bases, and 27 bases separated the two germline ends. Per germline, CDR1 SGHNT and CDR2 YENEEA. The CDR3 is made up of 19 amino acids. The CDR3: CASSLVAFAGASISDEQFF. The CDR3 DNA reads as TGTGCCAGCAGCTTAGTCGCCTTTGCGGGGGCGTCTATTAGCGATGAGCAGTTCTTC.

This clonotype occurred a few times. The gene calls are TRBV7-9 and TRBJ2-2, with 7 nucleotides matching TRBD1. This CDR3 spans 14 amino acids. In germline, CDR1 is SEHNR, CDR2 FQNEAQ (reference sequence). CDR3 DNA sequence: TGTGCTTCCGGGACAGTATCTTACACCGGGGAGCTGTTTTTT. Translating it yields CASGTVSYTGELFF.

This clonotype was seen many times. Here the CDR3 DNA reads TGTGCCAGTAGTAGCGGGATCCAGGACAGGGCCTACGAGCAGTACTTC. This codes for CASSSGIQDRAYEQYF. The rearrangement links TRBV19 to TRBJ2-7; 8 nucleotides line up with TRBD1. Germline V gives CDR1 LNHDA, CDR2 SQIVND (reference sequence). The trim removed 4 bases at V and 2 bases at J, leaving 10 bases unmatched. CDR3 size: 16 residues.

This clonotype was found a few times. The chain combines TRBV30 with TRBJ2-2; D may be TRBD1 (5 bases). V was pared by 2 bases and J by 2 bases, with 9 bases between. The CDR3 length is 14 residues. The germline V gene has CDR1 GTSNPN and CDR2 SVGIG (reference sequence). The CDR3 bases are TGTGCCTGGAGTTCCAGGGTTAACACCGGGGAGCTGTTTTTT. Translation: CAWSSRVNTGELFF.

This clonotype came up a few times. V gene TRBV30 combines with J gene TRBJ1-4, with D hard to call. Trimming stripped 0 bases from V and 8 bases from J, with 16 bases between. Germline V CDR1 and CDR2: GTSNPN, SVGIG (reference sequence). This CDR3 spans 15 amino acids. CDR3 bases: TGTGCCTGGAGTGTAGGAGAGGGTATAATCGAAAAACTGTTTTTT. Protein sequence: CAWSVGEGIIEKLFF.

The rearrangement links TRBV4-2 to TRBJ2-1; no reliable D call. The CDR3 sequence is 13 residues long. Germline CDR1 and CDR2: LGHNA and YNFKEQ. The V and J ends lost 0 bases and 4 bases respectively, with 4 bases between them. The CDR3 DNA is TGTGCCAGCAGCCAAGACTATTACAATGAGCAGTTCTTC. Its translation is CASSQDYYNEQFF.

As for this clonotype: The conserved closing phenylalanine or tryptophan is absent in this CDR3, likely reflecting a read error. The genes are TRBV6-2 or TRBV6-3 and TRBJ1-5; no reliable D call. With 6 bases removed from V and 7 bases from J, the gap between germline ends came to 10 bases. Looked up from germline, CDR1 is MNHEY and CDR2 is SVGEGT. The CDR3 is made up of 12 amino acids. The CDR3 loop is CASRIGRQPQHI. CDR3 DNA: TGTGCCAGCAGAATCGGACGGCAGCCCCAGCATATT.

Many counts were recorded for this clonotype. The chain uses TRBV28 and TRBJ2-7; D assignment may be TRBD1 or TRBD2 (5 bases each). From germline, CDR1 is MDHEN and CDR2 SYDVKM. The CDR3 covers 13 residues. Trimming left V 7 bases short and J 3 bases short, with 13 bases between. For the CDR3, the DNA is TGTGCCAGCATCGGGACCGCCGTCTACGAGCAGTACTTC. It yields the protein CASIGTAVYEQYF.

This clonotype was counted ten times or more. This chain uses TRBV6-5 with TRBJ1-5; 7 bases align to TRBD1. V lost 5 bases and J lost 6; bases outside the gene matches: 10. This CDR3 has 15 residues. Germline V lookup: CDR1 MNHEY, CDR2 SVGAGI. CDR3 nucleotide sequence: TGTGCCAGCAGTAGACTCGAGGGGGCCGTTCAGCCCCAGCATTTT. Translating it yields CASSRLEGAVQPQHF.

Regarding this clonotype: An end of the junction differs from the germline gene, which may be a read error. J is TRBJ1-1 and V is TRBV19; D remains unclear. The CDR3 has 13 residues. The germline CDR1 and CDR2 sequences are LNHDA and SQIVND (reference sequence). CDR3 sequence (DNA): TGTGTCAGTAGTAACCTTATTGGCACTGAAGCTTTCTTT. This translates into CVSSNLIGTEAFF. The full variable domain, in which reference TRBV19 and TRBJ1-1 provide the parts outside the CDR3, is DGGITQSPKYLFRKEGQNVTLSCEQNLNHDAMYWYRQDPGQGLRLIYYSQIVNDFQKGDIAEGYSVSREKKESFPLTVTSAQKNPTAFYLCVSSNLIGTEAFFGQGTRLTVV.

The rearrangement joins TRBV13 to TRBJ2-6; the D gene could be TRBD1 or TRBD2 (5 bases each). With 5 bases removed from V and 4 bases from J, the gap between germline ends came to 15 bases. The germline gives CDR1 PRHDT, CDR2 FYEKMQ (reference sequence). The CDR3 consists of 16 residues. The DNA of the CDR3 is TGTGCCAGCAGCCTAAACGTCGGGGCCGGGGCCAACGTCCTGACTTTC. Residues: CASSLNVGAGANVLTF.

This clonotype was seen at least ten times. The chain couples TRBV3-1 to TRBJ1-6, with D unresolved. CDR1 and CDR2 from the germline V gene are LGHDT and YNNKEL (reference sequence). CDR3 size: 14 residues. V dropped 0 bases and J dropped 10 bases, with 10 bases sitting between them. CDR3 region: CASSQEGLGSPLHF. CDR3 nucleotide sequence: TGTGCCAGCAGCCAAGAGGGTTTGGGGTCACCCCTCCACTTT.

This clonotype was counted between two and nine times. The V and J genes are TRBV6-2 or TRBV6-3 and TRBJ2-2; 13 positions match TRBD2. The germline V gene encodes CDR1 MNHEY and CDR2 SVGEGT. CDR3 length: 13 amino acids. Unmatched junction bases numbered 1, after V lost 8 bases and J lost 7 bases. The CDR3 reads CASRTSGGGELFF. The CDR3, as DNA: TGTGCCAGCCGGACTAGCGGGGGCGGGGAGCTGTTTTTT.

The CDR3 nucleotides are TGTGCCAGCAGTTTTGTTGCTAGCGGGAGGGAAGGCTACGAGCAGTACTTC. Residues: CASSFVASGREGYEQYF. The chain links TRBV28 to TRBJ2-7; TRBD2 aligns across 12 bases. This CDR3 has 17 amino acids. V lost 3 bases to trimming and J lost 3 bases; unmatched junction nucleotides: 9. Germline V gives CDR1 MDHEN, CDR2 SYDVKM.

The rearrangement uses TRBV20-1 and TRBJ2-2, with 12 bases that match TRBD2. V was clipped by 4 bases and J by 6 bases; unmatched bases: 6. CDR1 is DFQATT, CDR2 SNEGSKA, per germline (reference sequence). This CDR3 has 15 amino acids. The CDR3 DNA reads as TGCAGTGCTATACTAGCGGGAGGTTCAGCCGGGGAGCTGTTTTTT. Translation gives CSAILAGGSAGELFF.

V usage is TRBV20-1 and J usage is TRBJ2-7, with a weak D call TRBD1 (6 bases). This CDR3 region has 13 residues. Deletions cut 3 bases from V and 4 bases from J, with 13 bases between. Germline CDR1 and CDR2: DFQATT and SNEGSKA (reference sequence). CDR3 sequence reads: CSASRTDLYEQYF. CDR3 DNA: TGCAGTGCTAGCCGGACAGACCTGTACGAGCAGTACTTC.

This clonotype was counted at least ten times. The CDR3 region is CAIRPDSGEQYF. CDR3 coding DNA: TGTGCCATCCGCCCCGACAGTGGCGAGCAGTACTTC. The genes are TRBV6-1 and TRBJ2-7; possibly TRBD1 for D (5 bases). Germline CDR1 MNHNS, CDR2 SASEGT. Trimming removed 10 bases from V and 6 bases from J, with 16 bases in between. This CDR3 is 12 amino acids long.

This clonotype was seen repeatedly, ten times or more. The chain links TRBV6-1 to TRBJ2-7; D is possibly TRBD1 (5 bases). The germline gives CDR1 MNHNS, CDR2 SASEGT. V lost 1 base, J lost 0 bases, and 10 bases lay in between. The CDR3 is 15 amino acids. The CDR3 is CASSEDRLYSYEQYF. As DNA, the CDR3 is TGTGCCAGCAGTGAAGACAGGCTATACTCCTACGAGCAGTACTTC.

In this sample, this clonotype turned up a few times. One end of the junction does not line up with germline, which may come from a read error. The gene calls are TRBV6-2 or TRBV6-3 and TRBJ1-2; D not certain. The CDR3 length is 17 residues. Germline CDR1 is MNHEY and CDR2 is SVGEGT. The CDR3 coding sequence is TGTGCCAGCAGTTACTCTACGCAGAGACGAGGGAACTATGGCCACACCTTC. Translation: CASSYSTQRRGNYGHTF.

This clonotype was seen many times. The chain uses TRBV28 and TRBJ1-5, with D tentatively TRBD1 (5 bases). Looked up from germline, CDR1 is MDHEN and CDR2 is SYDVKM. The CDR3 covers 13 residues. V shed 9 bases and J shed 11 bases, with 20 bases lying between them. CDR3 sequence (DNA): TGTGCCAGTGACGACAGTGAGGGTATGGCCCAGCATTTT. Translation gives CASDDSEGMAQHF.

There are many counts of this clonotype. The V and J genes are TRBV7-8 and TRBJ1-2; a weak D match, TRBD1 (6 bases). The germline V and J ends were trimmed by 2 bases and 8 bases, with 12 bases remaining between them. Per germline, CDR1 SGHVS and CDR2 FQNEAQ. This CDR3 has 13 residues. This chain's CDR3 is CASSLIPTGGYTF. CDR3 DNA sequence: TGTGCCAGCAGCTTAATACCTACAGGGGGCTACACCTTC.

This clonotype was seen a few times. This chain joins TRBV12-3 or TRBV12-4 and TRBJ2-3, with D perhaps TRBD2 (5 bases). The CDR3 runs to 14 residues. The ends were cut back, 7 bases at V and 6 bases at J, with 17 bases in the middle. CDR3 DNA: TGTGCCAGCATAGCGTCATTCGCTCCGGATACGCAGTATTTT. As protein: CASIASFAPDTQYF.

This clonotype was observed at least ten times. The genes are TRBV7-9 and TRBJ1-2; 9 nucleotides align to TRBD1. With V trimmed by 4 bases and J by 3 bases, 12 bases remained unmatched. Germline CDR1 reads SEHNR; CDR2 reads FQNEAQ (reference sequence). CDR3 length equals 17 residues. CDR3 sequence reads: CASSSFRDRDRDYGYTF. CDR3 bases: TGTGCCAGCAGCTCATTTAGGGACCGGGACAGGGACTATGGCTACACCTTC.

The J gene is TRBJ1-3, the V gene TRBV6-5; 8 nucleotides line up with TRBD1. Germline CDR1 and CDR2: MNHEY and SVGAGI. The CDR3 loop spans 14 amino acids. Losses at the gene ends were 0 bases for V and 7 bases for J; bases not matched to a gene: 2. The CDR3 sequence: CASSYSRQGNTIYF. The CDR3 DNA reads as TGTGCCAGCAGTTACTCTAGACAGGGGAACACCATATATTTT.

The V call is TRBV20-1, the J call TRBJ1-2; possibly TRBD1 for D (6 bases). Germline assignment: CDR1 DFQATT and CDR2 SNEGSKA (reference sequence). CDR3 length: 13 residues. Trimming stripped 3 bases from V and 6 bases from J, with 14 bases between. The CDR3 spells CSASGGANDGYTF. CDR3 in DNA: TGCAGTGCTAGCGGGGGGGCAAATGATGGCTACACCTTC.

As regards this clonotype: The likely explanation is a read error, given a far larger clone one base away. The rearrangement links TRBV6-2 or TRBV6-3 to TRBJ2-5; 10 bases agree with TRBD2. The CDR3 contains 16 residues. The V segment lost 4 bases and the J segment 5 bases; nucleotides outside the gene matches: 10. The germline gives CDR1 MNHEY, CDR2 SVGEGT. DNA of the CDR3: TGTGCCAGCAGTTCACCCCTAGCGGGAGACAGGGAGACCCAGTACTTC. Translated: CASSSPLAGDRETQYF.